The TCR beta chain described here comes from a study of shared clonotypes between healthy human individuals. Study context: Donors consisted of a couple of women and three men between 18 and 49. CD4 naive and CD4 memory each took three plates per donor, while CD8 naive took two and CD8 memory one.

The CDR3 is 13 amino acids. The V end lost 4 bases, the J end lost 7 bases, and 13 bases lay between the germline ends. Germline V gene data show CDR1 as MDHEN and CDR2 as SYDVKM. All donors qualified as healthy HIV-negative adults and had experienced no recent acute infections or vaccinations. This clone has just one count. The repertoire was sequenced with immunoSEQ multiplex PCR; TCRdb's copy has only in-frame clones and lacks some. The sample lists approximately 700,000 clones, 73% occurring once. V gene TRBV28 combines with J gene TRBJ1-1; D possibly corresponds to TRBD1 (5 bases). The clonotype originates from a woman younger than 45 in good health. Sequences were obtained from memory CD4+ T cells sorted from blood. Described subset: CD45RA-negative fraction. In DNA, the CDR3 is TGTGCCAGCAGTTCTCCCCACAGGCGTGAAGCTTTCTTT. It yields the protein CASSSPHRREAFF. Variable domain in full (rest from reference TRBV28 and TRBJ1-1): DVKVTQSSRYLVKRTGEKVFLECVQDMDHENMFWYRQDPGLGLRLIYFSYDVKMKEKGDIPEGYSVSREKKERFSLILESASTNQTSMYLCASSSPHRREAFFGQGTRLTVV.